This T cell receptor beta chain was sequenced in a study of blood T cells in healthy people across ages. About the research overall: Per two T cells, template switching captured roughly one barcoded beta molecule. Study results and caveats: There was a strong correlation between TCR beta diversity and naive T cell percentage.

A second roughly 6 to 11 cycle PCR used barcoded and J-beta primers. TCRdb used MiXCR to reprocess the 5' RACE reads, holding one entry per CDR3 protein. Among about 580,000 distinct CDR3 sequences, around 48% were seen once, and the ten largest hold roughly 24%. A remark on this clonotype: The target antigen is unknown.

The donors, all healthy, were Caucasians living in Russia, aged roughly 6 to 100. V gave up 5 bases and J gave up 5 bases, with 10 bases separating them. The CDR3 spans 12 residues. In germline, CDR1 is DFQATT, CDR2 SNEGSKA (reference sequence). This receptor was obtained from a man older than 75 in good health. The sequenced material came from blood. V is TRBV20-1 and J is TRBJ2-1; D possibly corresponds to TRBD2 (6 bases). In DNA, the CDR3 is TGCAGTGCTCGTCGACTAGACAATGAGCAGTTCTTC. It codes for CSARRLDNEQFF.